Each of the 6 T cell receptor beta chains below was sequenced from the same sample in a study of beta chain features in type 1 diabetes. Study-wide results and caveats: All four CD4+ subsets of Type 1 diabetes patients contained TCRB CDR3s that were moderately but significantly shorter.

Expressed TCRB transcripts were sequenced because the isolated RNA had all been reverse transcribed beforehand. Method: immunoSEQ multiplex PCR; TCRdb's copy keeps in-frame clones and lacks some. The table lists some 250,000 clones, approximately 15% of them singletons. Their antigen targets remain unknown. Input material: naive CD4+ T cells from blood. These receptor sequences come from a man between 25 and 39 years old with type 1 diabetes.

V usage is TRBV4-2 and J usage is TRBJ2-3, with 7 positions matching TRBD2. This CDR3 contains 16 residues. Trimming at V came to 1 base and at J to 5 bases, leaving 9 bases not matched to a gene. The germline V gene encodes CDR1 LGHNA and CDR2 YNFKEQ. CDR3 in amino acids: CASSQGHRGDRDTQYF. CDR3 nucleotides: TGTGCCAGCAGCCAAGGGCACCGGGGGGATAGAGATACGCAGTATTTT.

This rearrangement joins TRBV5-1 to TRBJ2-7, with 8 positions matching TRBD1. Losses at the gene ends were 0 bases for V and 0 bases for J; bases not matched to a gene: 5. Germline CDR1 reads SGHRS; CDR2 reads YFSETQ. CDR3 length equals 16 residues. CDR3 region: CASSLAPGQGSYEQYF. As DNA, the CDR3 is TGCGCCAGCAGCTTGGCCCCCGGACAGGGCTCCTACGAGCAGTACTTC.

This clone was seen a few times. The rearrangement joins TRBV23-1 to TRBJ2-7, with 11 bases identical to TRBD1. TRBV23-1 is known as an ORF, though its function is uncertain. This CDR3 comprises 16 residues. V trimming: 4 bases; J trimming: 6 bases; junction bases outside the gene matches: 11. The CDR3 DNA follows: TGCGCCAGCAGTCTCCAGGGGACAGGGGGTTACGGCGAGCAGTACTTC. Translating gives CASSLQGTGGYGEQYF.

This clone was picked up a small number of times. The CDR3: CASSVLVAPGTEAFF. DNA for the CDR3: TGTGCCAGCAGTGTCCTGGTTGCGCCGGGCACTGAAGCTTTCTTT. The V call is TRBV2, the J call TRBJ1-1, with unresolved D. Germline CDR1 SNHLY, CDR2 FYNNEI. Trimming stripped 4 bases from V and 4 bases from J, with 16 bases between. This CDR3 comprises 15 residues.

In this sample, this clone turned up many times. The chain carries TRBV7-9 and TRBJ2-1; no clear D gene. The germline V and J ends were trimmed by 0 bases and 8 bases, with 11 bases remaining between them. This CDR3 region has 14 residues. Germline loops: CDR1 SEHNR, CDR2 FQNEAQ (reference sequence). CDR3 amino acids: CASSLAAESDEQFF. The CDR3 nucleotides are TGTGCCAGCAGCTTAGCGGCCGAATCAGATGAGCAGTTCTTC.

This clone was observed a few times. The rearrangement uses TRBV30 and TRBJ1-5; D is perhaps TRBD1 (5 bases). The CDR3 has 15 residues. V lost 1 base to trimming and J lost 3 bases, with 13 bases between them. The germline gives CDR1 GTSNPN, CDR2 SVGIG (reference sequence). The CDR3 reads CAWSGGDGFNQPQHF. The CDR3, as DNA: TGTGCCTGGAGTGGGGGGGACGGATTCAATCAGCCCCAGCATTTT.